The 15 T cell receptor beta chains below were found in one sample sequenced in a study of cytomegalovirus exposure and HLA in healthy donors. This table comes from immunoSEQ multiplex PCR, and its TCRdb copy is limited to in-frame clones, with some not included. The sample shows 100,000 to 120,000 clones, around 90% of them seen only once. Sequenced material: PBMCs. These receptors were taken from a young woman in good health and CMV-seronegative.

The chain uses TRBV7-2 and TRBJ2-1, with 9 bases fitting TRBD2. Germline V gives CDR1 SGHTA, CDR2 FQGNSA. The CDR3 extends over 17 amino acids. J gave up 0 bases and V 4 bases, and 7 bases lay outside the gene matches. The CDR3 here is CASSSYSGGRSYNEQFF. The CDR3, as DNA: TGTGCCAGCAGCTCCTATAGCGGGGGCCGCTCCTACAATGAGCAGTTCTTC.

This chain joins TRBV15 and TRBJ2-5; 8 positions agree with TRBD2. Unmatched junction bases numbered 5, after V lost 0 bases and J lost 5 bases. CDR1 is LNHNV and CDR2 is YYDKDF in the germline V gene (reference sequence). The CDR3 has 15 residues. CDR3 sequence: CATSRDAGGGETQYF. The CDR3 DNA reads TGTGCCACCAGCAGAGACGCGGGAGGAGGGGAGACCCAGTACTTC. The variable domain in full, with the rest retrieved from reference TRBV15 and TRBJ2-5, is DAMVIQNPRYQVTQFGKPVTLSCSQTLNHNVMYWYQQKSSQAPKLLFHYYDKDFNNEADTPDNFQSRRPNTSFCFLDIRSPGLGDTAMYLCATSRDAGGGETQYFGPGTRLLVL.

V is TRBV5-1 and J is TRBJ1-2; D possibly corresponds to TRBD1 (6 bases). V gave up 0 bases and J gave up 8 bases, with 17 bases separating them. The V gene's germline CDR1 is SGHRS and CDR2 YFSETQ. The CDR3 contains 15 residues. The CDR3 DNA follows: TGCGCCAGCAGCTTGGAGGTGCGGGGGGCCGGCGGCTACACCTTC. Translation gives CASSLEVRGAGGYTF.

This clone was recorded a few times. The chain has TRBV28 and TRBJ1-1, with D uncertain. The germline gives CDR1 MDHEN, CDR2 SYDVKM. The V end lost 2 bases, the J end lost 8 bases, and 9 bases lay between the germline ends. The CDR3 contains 12 residues. CDR3 DNA sequence: TGTGCCAGCAGTTTAGTCCCGTCCGAAGCTTTCTTT. Residues: CASSLVPSEAFF.

The chain is built from TRBV19 and TRBJ2-7; 8 bases line up with TRBD2. CDR1 and CDR2 (germline): LNHDA, SQIVND (reference sequence). The V segment lost 9 bases and the J segment 2 bases; nucleotides outside the gene matches: 18. CDR3 length equals 17 residues. The CDR3 region has the DNA TGTGCCAGCAGCGGACGAAGCATCAGGGGACTAGCCTACGAGCAGTACTTC. It codes for CASSGRSIRGLAYEQYF.

To note about this clone: Germline and junction disagree at one end, which may indicate a read error. The chain recombines TRBV7-6 with TRBJ2-7, with 11 bases that match TRBD1. This CDR3 spans 17 amino acids. The germline gives CDR1 SGHVS, CDR2 FNYEAQ. The CDR3 sequence: CASSLGTPGQGAYEQYF. In nucleotides, the CDR3 is TGTGCCAGCAGTTTAGGGACCCCGGGACAGGGGGCCTACGAGCAGTACTTC. Complete variable domain (other parts from reference TRBV7-6 and TRBJ2-7): GAGVSQSPRYKVTKRGQDVALRCDPISGHVSLYWYRQALGQGPEFLTYFNYEAQQDKSGLPNDRFSAERPEGSISTLTIQRTEQRDSAMYRCASSLGTPGQGAYEQYFGPGTRLTVT.

This clone was seen only once. V usage is TRBV7-8 and J usage is TRBJ2-1, with 9 bases lining up with TRBD2. Germline-derived CDR1 and CDR2 are SGHVS and FQNEAQ. Unmatched junction bases numbered 10, after V lost 4 bases and J lost 3 bases. There are 17 residues in the CDR3. The DNA of the CDR3 is TGTGCCAGCAGCTCGCGCATGTCTAGCGGGAACTACAATGAGCAGTTCTTC. This translates into CASSSRMSSGNYNEQFF.

This clone has a single count. The CDR3 sequence is CASSDGRDRGNEQFF. CDR3 in DNA: TGTGCCAGCAGTGACGGGCGGGACAGGGGCAATGAGCAGTTCTTC. The chain joins TRBV2 to TRBJ2-1; 10 positions match TRBD1. The V and J ends lost 3 bases and 6 bases, in that order; junction bases with no gene match: 5. Germline V lookup: CDR1 SNHLY, CDR2 FYNNEI. The CDR3 loop spans 15 amino acids.

The chain joins TRBV28 to TRBJ1-2; a weak D match, TRBD1 (6 bases). The V gene's germline CDR1 is MDHEN and CDR2 SYDVKM. Between the trimmed V and J ends, which lost 5 bases and 0 bases, there was a span of 10 bases. This CDR3 comprises 14 residues. CDR3 coding DNA: TGTGCCAGCAGTCAGGGGCAAGCTAACTATGGCTACACCTTC. Its protein is CASSQGQANYGYTF.

This chain joins TRBV7-6 and TRBJ2-5, with 8 positions matching TRBD1. The CDR3 extends over 17 amino acids. Germline V gene sequence: CDR1 SGHVS, CDR2 FNYEAQ. Trimming took 5 bases from V and 4 from J; bases not matched to a gene: 15. The CDR3 DNA is TGTGCCAGCAGCCCGCGGGGCCAGACAGGGGTTAGAGAGACCCAGTACTTC. Translation gives CASSPRGQTGVRETQYF.

The gene calls are TRBV28 and TRBJ1-5; TRBD1 matches at 8 bases. V was clipped by 1 base and J by 4 bases; unmatched bases: 9. The germline CDR1 and CDR2 sequences are MDHEN and SYDVKM. The CDR3 is 17 residues long. The CDR3 DNA reads as TGTGCCAGCAGTTTATCGGAGTACAGGGGGGTGAATCAGCCCCAGCATTTT. Translating it yields CASSLSEYRGVNQPQHF.

The chain carries TRBV30 and TRBJ1-5, with D possibly being TRBD1 (5 bases). The CDR3 runs to 13 residues. Germline assignment: CDR1 GTSNPN and CDR2 SVGIG (reference sequence). V shed 3 bases and J shed 3 bases, with 9 bases lying between them. CDR3 in amino acids: CAWRTDNNQPQHF. DNA of the CDR3: TGTGCCTGGAGGACAGACAACAATCAGCCCCAGCATTTT.

The chain joins TRBV30 to TRBJ2-5; TRBD2 is a possible D gene (7 bases). The germline V gene encodes CDR1 GTSNPN and CDR2 SVGIG (reference sequence). CDR3 size: 13 residues. Deletions cut 2 bases from V and 5 bases from J, with 12 bases between. CDR3 DNA: TGTGCCTGGAGTCGGAGGGGGGGGGAGACCCAGTACTTC. The encoded protein is CAWSRRGGETQYF. Combining the CDR3 with reference TRBV30 and TRBJ2-5 gives the whole variable domain SQTIHQWPATLVQPVGSPLSLECTVEGTSNPNLYWYRQAAGRGLQLLFYSVGIGQISSEVPQNLSASRPQDRQFILSSKKLLLSDSGFYLCAWSRRGGETQYFGPGTRLLVL.

The table lists this clone with a count of one. The V gene is TRBV4-3, the J gene TRBJ2-7; tentatively, D is TRBD1 (6 bases). CDR3 length equals 15 residues. Trimming took off 0 bases at V and 2 bases at J, with 11 bases between the two ends. Germline V CDR1 and CDR2: LGHNA, YSLEER. The CDR3 DNA reads TGCGCCAGCAGCCAAGATCCACAGGGCCCCTACGAGCAGTACTTC. The encoded protein is CASSQDPQGPYEQYF.

V usage is TRBV5-6 and J usage is TRBJ1-2; 9 bases are a match to TRBD1. Germline assignment: CDR1 SGHDT and CDR2 YYEEEE. The length of the CDR3 is 14 residues. V trimming: 0 bases; J trimming: 7 bases; junction bases outside the gene matches: 4. CDR3: CASSLATGGFGYTF. CDR3 DNA: TGTGCCAGCAGCTTGGCGACAGGGGGGTTTGGCTACACCTTC.